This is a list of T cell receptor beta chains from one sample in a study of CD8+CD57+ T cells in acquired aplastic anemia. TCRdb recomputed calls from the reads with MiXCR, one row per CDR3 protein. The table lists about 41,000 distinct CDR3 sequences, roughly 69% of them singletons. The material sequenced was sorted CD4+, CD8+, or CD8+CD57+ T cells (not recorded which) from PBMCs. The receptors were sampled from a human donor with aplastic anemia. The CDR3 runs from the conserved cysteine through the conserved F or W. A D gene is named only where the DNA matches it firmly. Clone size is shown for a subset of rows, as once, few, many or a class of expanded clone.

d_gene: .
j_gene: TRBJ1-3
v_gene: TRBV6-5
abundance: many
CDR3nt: TGTGCCAGCAGTTACACATCCACTGGAAACACCATATATTTT
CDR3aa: CASSYTSTGNTIYF

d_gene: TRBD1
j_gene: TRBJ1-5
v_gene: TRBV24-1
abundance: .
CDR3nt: TGTGCCACCAGTGGGGGGACAGGCTCAAATCAGCCCCAGCATTTT
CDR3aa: CATSGGTGSNQPQHF

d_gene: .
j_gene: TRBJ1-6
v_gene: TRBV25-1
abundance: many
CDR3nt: TGTGCCAGCAGTGAATATGATTCACCCCTCCACTTT
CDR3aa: CASSEYDSPLHF

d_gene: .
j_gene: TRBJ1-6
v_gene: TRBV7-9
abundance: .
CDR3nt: TGTGCCAGCAGTCCGAATAATTCACCCCTTCACTTT
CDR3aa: CASSPNNSPLHF

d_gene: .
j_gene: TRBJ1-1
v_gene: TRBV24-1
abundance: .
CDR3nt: TGTGCCACCGGAAGCGAAAATACTGAAGCTTTCTTT
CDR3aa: CATGSENTEAFF

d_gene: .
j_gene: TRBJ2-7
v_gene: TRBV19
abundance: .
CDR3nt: TGTGCCAGTAGCCACAGTCCCTACGAGCAGTACTTC
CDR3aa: CASSHSPYEQYF

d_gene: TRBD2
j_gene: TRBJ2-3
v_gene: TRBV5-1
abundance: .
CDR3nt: TGCGCCAGCAGCTTGGAGCGGGATTCCACAGATACGCAGTATTTT
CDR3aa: CASSLERDSTDTQYF

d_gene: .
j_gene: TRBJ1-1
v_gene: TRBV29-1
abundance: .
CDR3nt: TGCAGCGGTAGTACAGGGAGCACTGAAGCTTTCTTT
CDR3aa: CSGSTGSTEAFF

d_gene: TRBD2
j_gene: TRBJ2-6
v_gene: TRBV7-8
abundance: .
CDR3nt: TGTGCCAGCAGCCAAAGAGCGGGGGCTGGGGCCAACGTCCTGACTTTC
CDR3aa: CASSQRAGAGANVLTF

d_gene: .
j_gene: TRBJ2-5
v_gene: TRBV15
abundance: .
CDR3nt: TGTGCCACCAGCAGAGATATGGAGGGGTCCTGGGAGACCCAGTACTTC
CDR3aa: CATSRDMEGSWETQYF

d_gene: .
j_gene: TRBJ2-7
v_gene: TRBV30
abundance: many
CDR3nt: TGTGCCTGGATGGGGGGGCTCTACGAGCAGTACTTC
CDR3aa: CAWMGGLYEQYF

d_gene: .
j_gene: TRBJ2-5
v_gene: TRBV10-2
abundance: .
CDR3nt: TGCGCCAGCAGTGAACTAGCCCTAGAGACCCAGTACTTC
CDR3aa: CASSELALETQYF

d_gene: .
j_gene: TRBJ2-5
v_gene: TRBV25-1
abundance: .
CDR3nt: TGTGCCAGCAGGGAAATGAAGGGGGTAGAGACCCAGTACTTC
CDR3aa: CASREMKGVETQYF

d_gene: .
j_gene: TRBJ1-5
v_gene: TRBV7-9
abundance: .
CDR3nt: TGTGCCAGCAGCTTAGCGCAGGGACAGCCCCAGCATTTT
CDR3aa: CASSLAQGQPQHF

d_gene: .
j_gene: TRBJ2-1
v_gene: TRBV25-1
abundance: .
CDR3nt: TGTGCCAGCAGAGGAGACAGAACCTACAATGAGCAGTTCTTC
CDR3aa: CASRGDRTYNEQFF

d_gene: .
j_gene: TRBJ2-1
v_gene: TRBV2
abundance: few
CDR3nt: TGTGCCAGCAGTGCTATGCAGGGGTCCTGGGAGCAGTTCTTC
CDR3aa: CASSAMQGSWEQFF

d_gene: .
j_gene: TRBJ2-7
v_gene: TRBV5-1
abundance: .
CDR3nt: TGCGCCAGCAGCATCACTAGCTCCTACGAGCAGTACTTC
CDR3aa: CASSITSSYEQYF

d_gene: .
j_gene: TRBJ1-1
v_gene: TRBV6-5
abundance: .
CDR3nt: TGTGCCAGCAGTTACATTGAGACAGAGAACACTGAAGCTTTCTTT
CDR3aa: CASSYIETENTEAFF

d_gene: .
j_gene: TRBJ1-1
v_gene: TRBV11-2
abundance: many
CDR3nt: TGTGCCAGCAGCTTTGAGGGGTTGAACACTGAAGCTTTCTTT
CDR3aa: CASSFEGLNTEAFF

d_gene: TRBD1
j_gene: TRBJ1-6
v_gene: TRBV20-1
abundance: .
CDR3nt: TGCAGTGCTCCGAGGGACAGGAGAAATAATTCACCCCTCCACTTT
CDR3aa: CSAPRDRRNNSPLHF

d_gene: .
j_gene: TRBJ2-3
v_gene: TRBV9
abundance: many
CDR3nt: TGTGCCAGCAGCACAGGCCCCAGCACAGATACGCAGTATTTT
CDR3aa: CASSTGPSTDTQYF

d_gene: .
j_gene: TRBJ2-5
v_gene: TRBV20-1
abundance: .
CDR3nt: TGCAGTGCCATAGGCGTGGAAGAGACCCAGTACTTC
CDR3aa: CSAIGVEETQYF

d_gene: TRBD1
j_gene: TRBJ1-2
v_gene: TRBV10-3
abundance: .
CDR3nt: TGTGCCATCTCGGACAGGGGTGACTATGGCTACACCTTC
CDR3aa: CAISDRGDYGYTF

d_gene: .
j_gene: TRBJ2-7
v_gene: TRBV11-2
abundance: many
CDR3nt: TGTGCCAGCAGCTTAGATAGGGGGGGACGGTACGAGCAGTACTTC
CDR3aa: CASSLDRGGRYEQYF

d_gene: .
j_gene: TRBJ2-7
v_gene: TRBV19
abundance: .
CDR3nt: TGTGCCAGTAGTGCCGACCGCAGCTCCTACGAGCAGTACTTC
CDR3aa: CASSADRSSYEQYF

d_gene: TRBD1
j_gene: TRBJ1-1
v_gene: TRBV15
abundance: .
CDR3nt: TGTGCCACCAGCAGAGAGGACAGGGAACGAACTGAAGCTTTCTTT
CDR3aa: CATSREDRERTEAFF

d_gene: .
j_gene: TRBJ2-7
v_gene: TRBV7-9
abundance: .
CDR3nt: TGTGCCAGCAGCTTTCGGACAGACGAGCAGTACTTC
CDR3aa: CASSFRTDEQYF

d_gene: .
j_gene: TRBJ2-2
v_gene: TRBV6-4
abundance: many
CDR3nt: TGTGCCAGCAGTGACGAGGCCACCGGGGAGCTGTTTTTT
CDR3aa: CASSDEATGELFF

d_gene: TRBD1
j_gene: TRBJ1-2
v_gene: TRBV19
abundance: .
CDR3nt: TGTGCCAGTACCCGCAGGGGGTCCTACGCTCCTTATGGCTACACCTTC
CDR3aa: CASTRRGSYAPYGYTF

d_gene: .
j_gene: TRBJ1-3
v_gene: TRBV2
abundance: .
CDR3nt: TGTGCCAGCCTTCCACACTCTGGAAACACCATATATTTT
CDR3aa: CASLPHSGNTIYF

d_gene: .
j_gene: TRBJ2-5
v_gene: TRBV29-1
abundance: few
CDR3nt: TGCAGCGTTGAAGATGACGCTAGCCTTGGGGGGAAGGCCCAGTACTTC
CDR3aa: CSVEDDASLGGKAQYF

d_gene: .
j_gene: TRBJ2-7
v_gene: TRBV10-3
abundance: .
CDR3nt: TGTGCCATCAGGGGGACCTCCTACGAGCAGTACTTC
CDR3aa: CAIRGTSYEQYF

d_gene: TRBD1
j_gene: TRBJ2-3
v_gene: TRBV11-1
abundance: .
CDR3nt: TGTGCCAGCAGCACCGGGACAGGGGGAGGGGATACGCAGTATTTT
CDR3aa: CASSTGTGGGDTQYF

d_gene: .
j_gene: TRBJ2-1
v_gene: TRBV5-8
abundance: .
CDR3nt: TGTGCCACCAGCTTGGAGGTGTTCTACAATGAGCAGTTCTTC
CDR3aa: CATSLEVFYNEQFF

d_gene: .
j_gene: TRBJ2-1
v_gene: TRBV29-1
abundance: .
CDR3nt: TGCAGCGTTGCGGGTCGGGGCTCGGGCAATGAGCAGTTCTTC
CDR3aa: CSVAGRGSGNEQFF

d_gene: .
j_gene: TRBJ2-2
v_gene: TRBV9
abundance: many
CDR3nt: TGTGCCAGCAGCCCCCTGGTTCGCGGGAACACCGGGGAGCTGTTTTTT
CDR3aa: CASSPLVRGNTGELFF

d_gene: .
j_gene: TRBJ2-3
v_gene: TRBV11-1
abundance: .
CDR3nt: TGTGCCAGCAGCCACGGGGGCAGGGGGACAGATACGCAGTATTTT
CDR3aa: CASSHGGRGTDTQYF

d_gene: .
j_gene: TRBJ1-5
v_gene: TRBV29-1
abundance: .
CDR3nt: TGCAGCGTCCGGATTGACGGTGGCAATCAGCCCCAGCATTTT
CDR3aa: CSVRIDGGNQPQHF

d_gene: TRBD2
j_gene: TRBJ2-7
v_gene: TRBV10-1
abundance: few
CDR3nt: TGCGCCAGCAGCCTTAGCGGGTTACCCTACGAGCAGTACTTC
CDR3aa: CASSLSGLPYEQYF

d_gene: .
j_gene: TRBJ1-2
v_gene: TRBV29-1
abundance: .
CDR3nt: TGCAGCACGTACGACAATGGCTACACCTTC
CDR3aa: CSTYDNGYTF

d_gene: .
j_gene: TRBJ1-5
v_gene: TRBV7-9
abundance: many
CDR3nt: TGTGCCAGCAGCCCAGAAGTGGGTCAGCCCCAGCATTTT
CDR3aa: CASSPEVGQPQHF

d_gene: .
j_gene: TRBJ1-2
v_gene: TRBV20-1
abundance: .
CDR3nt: TGCAGTGCTAGAGAGAGAGCAGCGAACTATGGCTACACCTTC
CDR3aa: CSARERAANYGYTF

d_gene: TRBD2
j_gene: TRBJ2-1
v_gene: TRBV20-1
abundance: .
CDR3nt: TGCAGTGCAACCAGCGGGAGGGGTTTGGGATACAATGAGCAGTTCTTC
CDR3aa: CSATSGRGLGYNEQFF

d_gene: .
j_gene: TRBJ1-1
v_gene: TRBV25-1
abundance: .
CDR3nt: TGTGCCAGCAGCTCTAACATAGGGATGAACACTGAAGCTTTCTTT
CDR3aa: CASSSNIGMNTEAFF

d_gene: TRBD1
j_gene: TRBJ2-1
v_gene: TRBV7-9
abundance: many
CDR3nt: TGTGCCTCAAGTACAGGGACAGGCTCTACACTCTCCTACAATGAGCAGTTCTTC
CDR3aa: CASSTGTGSTLSYNEQFF

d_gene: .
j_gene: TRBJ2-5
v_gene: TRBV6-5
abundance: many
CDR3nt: TGTGCCAGCAGTTACGGGGGCAACCAAGAGACCCAGTACTTC
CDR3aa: CASSYGGNQETQYF

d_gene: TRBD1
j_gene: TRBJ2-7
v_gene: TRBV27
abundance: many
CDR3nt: TGTGCCAGCAGTTTATCGGGACAGGGCGCTGACGAGCAGTACTTC
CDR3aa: CASSLSGQGADEQYF

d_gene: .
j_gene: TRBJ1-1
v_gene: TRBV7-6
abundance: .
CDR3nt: TGTGCCAGCAGCTTGGGGGGGCAAGGGAACACTGAAGCTTTCTTT
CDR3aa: CASSLGGQGNTEAFF

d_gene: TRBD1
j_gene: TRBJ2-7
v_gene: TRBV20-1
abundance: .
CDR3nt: TGCAGTGCTAGAGAGACAGGGTTCTACGAGCAGTACTTC
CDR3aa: CSARETGFYEQYF

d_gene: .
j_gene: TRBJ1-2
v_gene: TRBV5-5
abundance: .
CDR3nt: .
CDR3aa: CASSLRVGSGTF

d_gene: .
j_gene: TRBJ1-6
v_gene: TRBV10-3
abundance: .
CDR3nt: TGTGCCACCCAGGGTAGAGTCGATAATTCACCCCTCCACTTT
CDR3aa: CATQGRVDNSPLHF

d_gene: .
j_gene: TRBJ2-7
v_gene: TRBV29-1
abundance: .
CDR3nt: TGCAGCGTTGAACTTTCGGAGCTCAACTACGAGCAGTACTTC
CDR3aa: CSVELSELNYEQYF

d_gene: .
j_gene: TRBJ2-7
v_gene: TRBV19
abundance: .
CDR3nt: TGTGCCAGTAGTATGATAGGGGCGAAAGGGTACGAGCAGTACTTC
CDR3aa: CASSMIGAKGYEQYF